A selection of T cell receptor beta chains follows, all from one sample in a study of response to subunit inactivated influenza vaccine. Each CDR3 protein is one row after TCRdb ran MiXCR on the RT-PCR reads. The sample has approximately 520,000 distinct CDR3 sequences; approximately 15% are singletons. Sequencing used CD4+ T cells sorted from PBMCs, obtained about 23 months after vaccination. These receptors came from a man between 50 and 75 years old who received an inactivated influenza vaccine. CDR3s include the opening cysteine and the closing phenylalanine or tryptophan. The D gene is left open where the match is weak. Expanded clones get a size class; other rows say once, few or many, or leave the size out.

j_call d_call clone_size v_call cdr3_nt cdr3_aa
TRBJ2-7 . . TRBV27 TGTGCCAGTTCTCCGGGATTAGGTTTCGAGCAGTACTTC CASSPGLGFEQYF
TRBJ2-7 . many TRBV27 TGTGCCAGCAGTCAATACAGGGATCCGTACGAGCAGTACTTC CASSQYRDPYEQYF
TRBJ2-5 . many TRBV7-2 TGTGCCAGCAGCTTGTCCAGGGGAGGAGAGACCCAGTACTTC CASSLSRGGETQYF
TRBJ2-1 . . TRBV5-1 TGCGCCAGCAGATTAGAGGCCTACTACAATGAGCAGTTCTTC CASRLEAYYNEQFF
TRBJ2-5 TRBD2 many TRBV2 TGTGCCAGCCAAGATCTAGCGGGGGTTGAGACCCAGTACTTC CASQDLAGVETQYF
TRBJ1-1 . . TRBV7-2 TGTGCCAGCAGCTTCCAGGGTAAAGGACTCACTGAAGCTTTCTTT CASSFQGKGLTEAFF
TRBJ2-1 . . TRBV14 TGTGCCAGCAGCCAAAGGCCCAGCTCCTACAATGAGCAGTTCTTC CASSQRPSSYNEQFF
TRBJ2-5 TRBD2 many TRBV3-1 TGTGCCAGCAGCCCCCCTAGCGGGGTTGAGACCCAGTACTTC CASSPPSGVETQYF
TRBJ2-3 TRBD2 . TRBV20-1 TGCAGTGTCTCGGGACTAGCGGGAGTCGTGCCAGATACGCAGTATTTT CSVSGLAGVVPDTQYF
TRBJ2-7 . few TRBV20-1 TGCAGTGCTTGGGACCTCTACGAGCAGTACTTC CSAWDLYEQYF
TRBJ1-1 . . TRBV5-5 TGTGCCAGCAGCTTGTTTCCGTCTGGGGCGGCGAACACTGAAGCTTTCTTT CASSLFPSGAANTEAFF
TRBJ2-1 TRBD2 few TRBV10-3 TGTGCCATCTCCCGGGGACTAGCGGAATACAATGAGCAGTTCTTC CAISRGLAEYNEQFF
TRBJ1-4 TRBD1 . TRBV7-8 TGTGCCAGCAGCAATCCGGGACAGGGACGAGAAAAACTGTTTTTT CASSNPGQGREKLFF
TRBJ1-1 . few TRBV6-5 TGTGCCAGCAGTTACACGGGGAAAATGAACACTGAAGCTTTCTTT CASSYTGKMNTEAFF
TRBJ1-5 TRBD1 few TRBV27 TGTGCCAGCAGCTCTATTGCCCGATTACAGGGGACGGTGCAGCCCCAGCATTTT CASSSIARLQGTVQPQHF
TRBJ1-3 . few TRBV9 TGTGCCAGCAGCGTAGACATCTCTGGAAACACCATATATTTT CASSVDISGNTIYF
TRBJ1-2 TRBD1 few TRBV2 TGTGCCAGCAGTCGACCGGGACAGAATGAGCATGGCTACACCTTC CASSRPGQNEHGYTF
TRBJ2-7 . few TRBV10-3 TGTGCCATCAGTGTGGGACAACCCTACGAGCAGTACTTC CAISVGQPYEQYF
TRBJ2-7 . . TRBV2 TGTGCCAGCAGTCAGTCTCAGGGGCTCTACGAGCAGTACTTC CASSQSQGLYEQYF
TRBJ1-4 . . TRBV5-1 TGCGCCAGCAGCTTCCAGGAACCAAGTGAAAAACTGTTTTTT CASSFQEPSEKLFF
TRBJ1-1 TRBD1 few TRBV6-2/TRBV6-3 TGTGCCAGCAGAGATACAGGGGGCGGCACTGAAGCTTTCTTT CASRDTGGGTEAFF
TRBJ1-1 . few TRBV9 TGTGCCAGCAGCGTAAGCCCCCACACTGAAGCTTTCTTT CASSVSPHTEAFF
TRBJ1-2 . few TRBV12-3/TRBV12-4 TGTGCCAGCACGGTCGCCGGGGGCATCTATGGCTACACCTTC CASTVAGGIYGYTF
TRBJ2-5 . few TRBV4-1 TGCGCCAGCTCGGGGGTGGCAGAGACCCAGTACTTC CASSGVAETQYF
TRBJ2-7 . few TRBV5-1 TGCGCCAGCAGCTCCTCATACTCGCCCGGCTCCTACGAGCAGTACTTC CASSSSYSPGSYEQYF
TRBJ1-2 . few TRBV24-1 TGTGCCACCAGTGATCCGGAAGGCTACACCTTC CATSDPEGYTF
TRBJ2-6 . . TRBV7-9 TGTGCCAGCAGTAAAAGGGGAGCCCGCTCTGGGGCCAACGTCCTGACTTTC CASSKRGARSGANVLTF
TRBJ2-3 TRBD2 few TRBV28 TGTGCCACCTGCTATAGCGGGGTGGATACGCAGTATTTT CATCYSGVDTQYF
TRBJ1-2 TRBD1 . TRBV5-1 TGCGCCAGCAGCTCCGGGACAGGGCTTGATGGCTACACCTTC CASSSGTGLDGYTF
TRBJ2-5 . . TRBV20-1 TGCAGTGCGCCACGCCCGGGACACCAGTACCAAGAGACCCAGTACTTC CSAPRPGHQYQETQYF
TRBJ1-1 . . TRBV20-1 TGCAGTGCTAGAGAGGGCCAAGGACACACTGAAGCTTTCTTT CSAREGQGHTEAFF
TRBJ2-1 TRBD2 few TRBV20-1 TGCAGTGCTCCGGGACTAGTCGAAAACCCCAATGAGCAGTTCTTC CSAPGLVENPNEQFF
TRBJ1-5 TRBD1 . TRBV20-1 TGCAGTGCTAGAGTGTTCGGGACAGGGGGTCGAAGCAATCAGCCCCAGCATTTT CSARVFGTGGRSNQPQHF
TRBJ2-1 TRBD2 . TRBV20-1 TGCAGTGCTAGGGCTAGCGGGGGGGCTTACAATGAGCAGTTCTTC CSARASGGAYNEQFF
TRBJ2-3 . few TRBV11-2 TGTGCCAGCACCCCAGGGCTAACAGATACGCAGTATTTT CASTPGLTDTQYF
TRBJ2-3 TRBD1 few TRBV4-2 TGTGCCAGCAGCCCCTCGGACAGGGAGTATACGCAGTATTTT CASSPSDREYTQYF
TRBJ2-7 . . TRBV5-1 TGCGCCAGCAGCCAGACAGGAGTATTCTACGAGCAGTACTTC CASSQTGVFYEQYF
TRBJ2-1 . . TRBV28 TGTGCCAGCAGACAGCAGACCTACAATGAGCAGTTCTTC CASRQQTYNEQFF
TRBJ2-3 . many TRBV10-1 TGCGCCAGCAGTGACCCTAGTAGGGCAGATACGCAGTATTTT CASSDPSRADTQYF
TRBJ1-1 TRBD1 . TRBV11-2 TGTGCCAGCAGTTGGGGCACGGCAGGGGGTACTGAAGCTTTCTTT CASSWGTAGGTEAFF
TRBJ2-1 . . TRBV14 TGTGCCAGCAGCCAAGATTTGGTAGTTTCCTACAATGAGCAGTTCTTC CASSQDLVVSYNEQFF
TRBJ2-7 . . TRBV20-1 TGCAGTGCTAGCCCAGGCTCGACCTACGAGCAGTACTTC CSASPGSTYEQYF
TRBJ1-4 . . TRBV4-2 TGTGCCAGCAGCCAAGAGACAAAATCGGGCCAACTTTTT CASSQETKSGQLF
TRBJ2-4 . . TRBV6-2/TRBV6-3 TGTGCCAGCAGTCAAGCTAATTTTCAGTACTTC CASSQANFQYF
TRBJ2-1 . few TRBV10-2 TGCGCCAGCAGTGCGGGGGCCTACAATGAGCAGTTCTTC CASSAGAYNEQFF
TRBJ2-1 TRBD1 few TRBV20-1 TGCAGTGCTAGCATTCAGGGGGCGCGGGAGCAGTTCTTC CSASIQGAREQFF
TRBJ2-7 . . TRBV19 TGTGCCAGCACCCCCGCCCCACTTCTCGGGTACGAGCAGTACTTC CASTPAPLLGYEQYF
TRBJ1-5 . few TRBV5-5 TGTGCCAGCAGCTTAGGACAGTTTATGGGCAATCAGCCCCAGCATTTT CASSLGQFMGNQPQHF
TRBJ1-5 . few TRBV14 TGTGCCAGCAGCCAAGAAAGGGGACTGCCCCAGCATTTT CASSQERGLPQHF
TRBJ1-5 . few TRBV4-2 TGTGCCAGCAGCCAATCGTACATGGCTCACAATCAGCCCCAGCATTTT CASSQSYMAHNQPQHF
TRBJ1-5 . . TRBV4-3 TGCGCCAGCAGCCAAGAGAGGCGGGATCAGCCCCAGCATTTT CASSQERRDQPQHF
TRBJ2-2 . . TRBV10-3 TGTGCCATCAGTGAGTCCTCGACAGGACTCACCGGGGAGCTGTTTTTT CAISESSTGLTGELFF
TRBJ1-4 . . TRBV7-2 TGTGCCAGCAGCTCATCAGGGGCAACTAATGAAAAACTGTTTTTT CASSSSGATNEKLFF
TRBJ2-7 . many TRBV12-3/TRBV12-4 TGTGCCAGCTCCTATTGGGGTCCTGGGGGCTACGAGCAGTACTTC CASSYWGPGGYEQYF
TRBJ2-3 TRBD2 . TRBV4-2 TGTGCCAGCAGCCAAGATCGACTAGCGGGGGTTCGGTCGCTAGGGGATACGCAGTATTTT CASSQDRLAGVRSLGDTQYF
TRBJ2-2 . many TRBV12-3/TRBV12-4 TGTGCCAGCAGTTTGAGGCAGGCTAACACCGGGGAGCTGTTTTTT CASSLRQANTGELFF
TRBJ2-7 TRBD2 few TRBV20-1 TGCAGTGCTAGACACCTACTAGCGGGAAGGGGCGAGCAGTACTTC CSARHLLAGRGEQYF
TRBJ2-7 TRBD2 . TRBV6-5 TGTGCCAGCGGTTACCCGAGACTAGCGGAGTCCTACGAGCAGTACTTC CASGYPRLAESYEQYF
TRBJ2-7 TRBD1 few TRBV5-5 TGTGCCAGCAGCTTGATAGGACAGGCGATGTACGAGCAGTACTTC CASSLIGQAMYEQYF
TRBJ2-3 TRBD2 . TRBV11-1 TGTGCCAGCAGCTGGCGGGAGAGGACAGATACGCAGTATTTT CASSWRERTDTQYF